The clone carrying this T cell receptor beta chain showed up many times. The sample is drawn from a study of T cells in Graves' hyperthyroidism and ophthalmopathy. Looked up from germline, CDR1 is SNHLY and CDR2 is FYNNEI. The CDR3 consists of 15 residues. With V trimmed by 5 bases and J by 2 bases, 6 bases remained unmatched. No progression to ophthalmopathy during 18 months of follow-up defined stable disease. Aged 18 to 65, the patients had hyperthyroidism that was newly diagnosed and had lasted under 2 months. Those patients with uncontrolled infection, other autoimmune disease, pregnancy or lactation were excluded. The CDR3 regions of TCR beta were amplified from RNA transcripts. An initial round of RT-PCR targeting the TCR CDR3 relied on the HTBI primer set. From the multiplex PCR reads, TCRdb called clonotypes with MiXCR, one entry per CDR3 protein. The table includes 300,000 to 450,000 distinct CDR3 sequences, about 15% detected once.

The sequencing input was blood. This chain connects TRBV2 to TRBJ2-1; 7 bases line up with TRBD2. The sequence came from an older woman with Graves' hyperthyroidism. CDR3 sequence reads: CASSRREMPYNEQFF. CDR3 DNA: TGTGCCAGCAGTCGGCGGGAGATGCCCTACAATGAGCAGTTCTTC. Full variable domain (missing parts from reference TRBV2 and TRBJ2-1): EPEVTQTPSHQVTQMGQEVILRCVPISNHLYFYWYRQILGQKVEFLVSFYNNEISEKSEIFDDQFSVERPDGSNFTLKIRSTKLEDSAMYFCASSRREMPYNEQFFGPGTRLTVL.